Sequencing of this TCR beta chain was carried out in a study of cytomegalovirus exposure and HLA in healthy donors (dated 2017 in TCRdb). Describing the broader study: An earlier analysis of around 600 of the donors reported approximately 290 Gb of sequence data and more than 90 million unique TCR beta sequences from about 200 million T cells. Roughly 320 gigabases of sequencing data and around 80 million unique TCR sequences made up an early release that covered approximately 700 HLA-typed donors. Of the roughly 390 genotyped donors, over 65% fell in the genetic ancestry cluster associated with self-reported Caucasian donors. The study aimed to test whether cataloging public T cell receptors could reveal signatures of past pathogen exposure. The study used immunosequencing to profile the T cell repertoires of approximately 690 subjects and linked those repertoires to cytomegalovirus serostatus. Along with the approximately 700-subject first cohort, a separate validation cohort of over a hundred different subjects was used. To predict cytomegalovirus infection status, the study brought together high-throughput TCR immunosequencing, statistical association of individual TCRs with disease status, and machine learning. A later analysis re-analyzed previously published TCR beta repertoires from about 730 donors and added high-resolution HLA genotyping to study TCR occurrence patterns. Rather than drawing on any new phenotypic data, the later analysis identified candidate immune exposures from TCR beta sequences and the way those sequences occurred across donors. In an earlier analysis of 587 of the donors, high-throughput TCR beta sequencing was used to judge whether each TCR beta V gene segment behaved as functional or pseudogenic. Donor age, sex, ethnicity and CMV serostatus were compiled alongside the repertoire data. In a later genetic analysis, genome-wide SNP genotypes for about 60% of the 666 donors were used, and that subset was treated as a discovery cohort. Every repertoire in the discovery cohort had been generated on one and the same sequencing platform. HLA typing included class I and class II loci at four-digit resolution. Typing coverage differed by locus: A, B, C, DRB1 and DQB1 were typed in about 629-640 donors, DQA1 in about 500, DPA1 in 600 to 610, and DPB1 in 472. About five DR-DQ haplotypes were treated as single units for association and clustering because of strong linkage in the cohort. Among over 350 genotyped donors of the cohort, an average of approximately 240,000 unique TCR beta nucleotide sequences were sequenced per donor, about a sixth of them non-productive.

Library prep was done by the immunoSEQ multiplex PCR assay. A mixture of 60 forward primers for TCR Vbeta segments and 13 reverse primers for TCR Jbeta segments was used in the multiplex PCR. The CDR3 region of rearranged TCR beta genes was amplified from genomic DNA by a multiplex PCR assay. The amplified TCR beta libraries were sequenced on the Illumina HiSeq System as 87-base-pair reads. On the authors' methods: Across the 700 or so repertoires, a later analysis counted approximately 75 million unique TCR beta chains, some 11 million of which were shared by at least two donors. A nearest-neighbor algorithm error-corrected the raw reads and collapsed the reads into unique sequences, merging closely related sequences to remove PCR and sequencing errors. Alignment of CDR3 sequences to IMGT reference sequences was used to assign V, D and J gene segments. For a sequence to be retained, at least a six-nucleotide match to both a V gene segment and a J gene segment was required. Rearrangements were classified as productive when the CDR3 lacked stop codons and remained in frame with V and J, and all other rearrangements were classified as non-productive. Following IMGT convention, CDR3 was defined as the stretch from the second conserved V-encoded cysteine up to the conserved J-encoded phenylalanine. Sequences without an unambiguous match to a single V gene segment were excluded from the earlier analysis of approximately 600 of the donors. An earlier analysis of several hundred of the donors classified V segments as functional when productive rearrangements were above 56.7% and as segregating when the standard deviation between donors was above 5%. A statistical classification framework was built for diagnosing cytomegalovirus status from the catalog of TCR beta chain sequences. V and J gene assignment, in a later analysis, came from comparing TCR nucleotide sequences with IMGT/GENE-DB human TR gene sequences. A later analysis assigned CDR3 sequences and most-parsimonious VDJ recombination scenarios with the TCRdist pipeline. In a later analysis, every TCR beta chain was defined by the combination of its CDR3 amino acid sequence and its V-gene family, and reads without a unique V-gene family were dropped. In a later analysis, nearly 600 highly shared, low-generation-probability nucleotide sequences were removed to address suspected cross-contamination and a sequencing artifact. A later analysis calculated a clonal expansion index for each public chain from normalized within-repertoire ranks of inferred template counts. A later analysis computed generation probabilities with a VDJ recombination model fitted to out-of-frame rearrangements, and checked the results against IGoR. In a later analysis, hypergeometric tests were used to score TCR-TCR, TCR-HLA and TCR-CMV co-occurrence, with a repertoire-size bias correction applied to TCR pairs. To estimate false discovery rates, a later analysis permuted the HLA or CMV assignments 20 times. In a later analysis, co-occurring TCRs were grouped using DBSCAN, with TCRdist sequence similarity added in when clustering inside HLA-allele-positive subsets. For co-occurrence clustering, repertoires with fewer than 30,000 or more than 120,000 public chains were excluded, along with 5 or 6 repertoires with anomalous nucleotide sharing. The clones in this table, taken by TCRdb from immuneACCESS, are in-frame only. Not every clone is retained; where verified, under half of the shortfall comes from an unresolved V gene, and the cause of the rest is unknown. The DNA was the basis for D and trimming; V, J and clone size are from that table. A total of 150,000 to 200,000 clones appear in this sample, around 80% of them only once. Jointly, the top ten make up roughly 2.1% of the sample.

Beyond this particular receptor, the publication reports: CMV serostatus was the only immune exposure information available for the cohort. Compared with equally common non-associated chains, HLA-associated TCR beta chains in a later analysis were more clonally expanded and had lower generation probabilities. The authors suggested that the approach could potentially be extended to other disease states and immunological phenotypes. Most CMV-associated TCR beta chains appeared to be HLA-restricted in a later analysis, and the HLA associations seemed to be driven largely by CMV exposure. Approximately 16 rarely observed V segments, including chromosome 9 orphons, were excluded from the earlier analysis of several hundred of the donors because counts were too low. In a later genetic analysis, a missense DCLRE1C variant was associated with V-gene and J-gene trimming of TCR beta chains, and the association was replicated in an independent cohort. In this cohort, only TCR beta chains were sequenced, and detectable features were limited by the absence of alpha or paired-chain data. Linkage disequilibrium might explain the correlated functional status among segregating V segments, but an unknown experimental factor could not be excluded. In both the original and validation cohorts, the classifier was reported to diagnose cytomegalovirus status with high specificity and sensitivity. A group of highly shared sequence variants was considered likely to be a technical artifact of the sequencing pipeline. Because the 87-base-pair reads could not distinguish some IMGT-functional V segments, including TRBV6-2 and TRBV6-3, those segments were excluded. In vitro tests confirmed that a few of the cytomegalovirus-associated TCR beta chains recognize cytomegalovirus antigens. According to a later analysis, TCR association rates differed among HLA loci, with DRB1 alleles showing the most associated TCRs and HLA-C alleles showing the fewest. Strong co-occurrence of HLA alleles, especially DR and DQ, made assigning TCR associations to individual alleles difficult. According to a later genetic analysis, donors in an Asian-associated ancestry cluster had fewer N-insertions in productive TCRs than the approximately 700-donor mean. The study listed 164 TCR beta chains as associated with cytomegalovirus. A further reported finding was that TCR beta sequences accurately predicted the HLA-A and HLA-B alleles for most subjects in the first cohort. In an earlier analysis of some 640 of the donors, most TCR beta V segments were observed in productive rearrangements about 87% or about 30% of the time, broadly matching IMGT annotations. Specific HLA alleles were associated with over 15,000 TCR beta sequences at a false discovery rate of 0.05 in a later analysis. Several of the top co-occurrence clusters appeared to be linked to parvovirus B19, influenza, CMV and Epstein-Barr virus, according to a later analysis. Because HLA typing was missing for some donors at each locus, association tests included only the typed subset. Across donors, most TCR sequences were observed very rarely, whereas some public TCRs were present in many individuals. Roughly uniform sequencing depth across donors was assumed in presence/absence analyses, although this assumption may not hold.

Relative to germline, V is 0 bases shorter and J is 0 bases shorter, with 8 bases between their ends. The CDR3 contains 15 residues, cysteine and phenylalanine counted. Just CDR3 DNA is preserved here, 45 bases in frame from base 1. Sequences SGHNT (CDR1) and YYREEE (CDR2) are obtained from the germline V gene (reference sequence). Worth noting for this clone: Its antigen remains unidentified. Per-base quality was not reported, and no clone a single base away is much larger than it.

The cohort consisted of approximately 690 healthy bone marrow donors. At the time of sampling, every cohort member was nominally healthy, though immune exposures that went unrecorded were likely present. The donor was CMV seropositive and was included in the group of 250 to 300 seropositive cohort members. A peripheral blood sample was collected from each donor, and TCR beta sequencing was performed on peripheral blood mononuclear cells. The Qiagen DNeasy Blood Extraction Kit was used to extract genomic DNA from the blood cell samples. The chain employs TRBV5-4 and TRBJ2-3, with the D gene call left open. The sequence was obtained from a woman aged 18-29 years in good health and CMV-seropositive. What was sequenced was PBMCs. The DNA sequence reads TGTGCCAGCAGCTTGGGCGGCCCTAGCACAGATACGCAGTATTTT. Translation gives CASSLGGPSTDTQYF.